These 10 T cell receptor beta chains were sequenced from one sample in a study of T cell responses to AZD1222 COVID-19 vaccine. Profiled with immunoSEQ multiplex PCR; TCRdb holds only in-frame clones, not every one. The table shows about 160,000 clones, with roughly nine tenths occurring only once. The sample here was peripheral blood, taken on day 0 of AZD1222 vaccination. These TCRs come from an adult in good health.

This chain connects TRBV20-1 to TRBJ1-4; 7 positions agree with TRBD1. From germline, CDR1 is DFQATT and CDR2 SNEGSKA (reference sequence). The ends lost 3 bases at V and 0 bases at J; junction bases unmatched: 7. CDR3 length equals 16 residues. The CDR3 DNA sequence: TGCAGTGCTAGTTCCGGGACAGAAGCAACTAATGAAAAACTGTTTTTT. Translating it yields CSASSGTEATNEKLFF.

The chain uses TRBV18 and TRBJ2-2; D not resolved. Trimming took off 3 bases at V and 6 bases at J, with 5 bases between the two ends. This CDR3 region has 12 residues. Germline V CDR1 and CDR2: KGHSH, LQKENI. The DNA of the CDR3 is TGTGCCAGCTCACCGCTGCCCGGGGAGCTGTTTTTT. Protein sequence: CASSPLPGELFF.

This chain connects TRBV19 to TRBJ2-7, with TRBD2 matching 9 bases. Germline V gene sequence: CDR1 LNHDA, CDR2 SQIVND (reference sequence). Trimming took 8 bases from V and 3 from J; bases not matched to a gene: 5. The CDR3 has 13 residues. In DNA form, the CDR3 reads TGTGCCAGTTCGCTAGCGGGACTCTACGAGCAGTACTTC. Translation gives CASSLAGLYEQYF.

The chain carries TRBV6-2 or TRBV6-3 and TRBJ1-2; unclear D gene. CDR1 and CDR2 (germline): MNHEY, SVGEGT. V lost 2 bases and J 6 bases, leaving 4 bases between the germline ends. The length of the CDR3 is 11 residues. CDR3 sequence (DNA): TGTGCCAGCAGTTACCCAGATGGCTACACCTTC. Translating gives CASSYPDGYTF.

V usage is TRBV7-2 and J usage is TRBJ2-5, with a possible D match to TRBD1 (6 bases). The CDR3 spans 16 residues. The V gene's germline CDR1 is SGHTA and CDR2 FQGNSA. V lost 4 bases and J 4 bases, leaving 19 bases between the germline ends. The DNA of the CDR3 is TGTGCCAGCAGCTGGGACACCATACCTATAATAGAGACCCAGTACTTC. Translated, it gives CASSWDTIPIIETQYF.

This sequence joins TRBV28 and TRBJ1-2; D remains ambiguous. From germline, CDR1 is MDHEN and CDR2 SYDVKM. This CDR3 is built from 14 residues. V was pared by 5 bases and J by 8 bases, with 18 bases between. The CDR3 sequence is CASSPRDEVRGYTF. The CDR3 DNA is TGTGCCAGCAGTCCCCGGGATGAGGTCCGCGGCTACACCTTC.

The chain links TRBV19 to TRBJ2-6; maybe TRBD2 (6 bases). The germline CDR1 and CDR2 sequences are LNHDA and SQIVND (reference sequence). This CDR3 region has 17 residues. Deletions cut 5 bases from V and 0 bases from J, with 14 bases between. This chain's CDR3 is CASSALGGVSGANVLTF. DNA for the CDR3: TGTGCCAGTAGTGCTTTAGGCGGGGTCTCTGGGGCCAACGTCCTGACTTTC.

The chain links TRBV5-6 to TRBJ1-6; D gene ambiguous. The V gene's germline CDR1 is SGHDT and CDR2 YYEEEE. V was trimmed by 4 bases and J by 5 bases, leaving 13 bases between them. This CDR3 comprises 15 residues. CDR3 sequence reads: CASSPPGSHNSPLHF. The CDR3 DNA sequence: TGTGCCAGCAGCCCCCCCGGCAGCCATAATTCACCCCTCCACTTT. The whole variable domain, remainder taken from reference TRBV5-6 and TRBJ1-6, is DAGVTQSPTHLIKTRGQQVTLRCSPKSGHDTVSWYQQALGQGPQFIFQYYEEEERQRGNFPDRFSGHQFPNYSSELNVNALLLGDSALYLCASSPPGSHNSPLHFGNGTRLTVT.

This rearrangement joins TRBV25-1 to TRBJ2-1; D is ambiguous. CDR1 is MGHDK, CDR2 SYGVNS, per germline. The V gene lost 5 bases and the J gene lost 9 bases, with 8 bases spanning the gap. The CDR3 totals 11 residues. The CDR3 region is CASSPGVEQFF. In DNA, the CDR3 is TGTGCCAGCAGTCCTGGGGTTGAGCAGTTCTTC.

The rearrangement links TRBV3-1 (or the pseudogene TRBV3-2) to TRBJ2-7; D call uncertain. The CDR3 loop spans 10 amino acids. The V end was cut by 11 bases, the J end by 2 bases, with 7 bases between. CDR1 is LGHDT and CDR2 is YNNKEL in the germline V gene (reference sequence). CDR3 in amino acids: CAGPPYEQYF. The CDR3 nucleotides read TGTGCCGGCCCCCCCTACGAGCAGTACTTC.